This T cell receptor beta chain was captured in a study of CD8 T cells in Susac syndrome. CDR3 length equals 13 residues. The germline V gene has CDR1 SNHLY and CDR2 FYNNEI. V dropped 10 bases and J dropped 2 bases, with 14 bases sitting between them. Random hexamers were used to reverse transcribe 0.5 to 1 ug of RNA. TCRdb analysed the immunoSEQ multiplex PCR reads with MiXCR anew, one entry per CDR3 protein. The table includes a few hundred thousand distinct CDR3 sequences, 80% to 95% detected once. Blood CD8+ and CD4+ T cells underwent high-throughput TCR beta sequencing. The multiple sclerosis controls comprised treatment-naive patients whose relapsing-remitting disease was stable or active. Negative isolation was applied to CD8+ and CD4+ T cells, and FACS enrichment was applied to TEMRA cells.

The V and J genes are TRBV2 and TRBJ1-2; D uncertain. This TCR came from a human donor with multiple sclerosis. The sequenced material came from CD8+ T cells from PBMCs. CDR3 residues: CAITLSRNYGYTF. The CDR3 bases are TGTGCCATCACCCTATCCCGGAACTATGGCTACACCTTC.